These 21 T cell receptor beta chains originate from one sample sequenced in a study of T cells in Graves' hyperthyroidism and ophthalmopathy. TCR beta CDR3 regions were amplified from RNA transcripts. When the TCR CDR3 underwent first-round RT-PCR, the HTBI primer set was used. One entry per CDR3 protein, called by TCRdb with MiXCR from the multiplex PCR reads. The sample lists a few hundred thousand distinct CDR3 sequences, approximately 14% occurring once. Sequenced input: blood. The receptors were sampled from a woman aged 18-29 years with Graves' hyperthyroidism that later progressed to Graves' ophthalmopathy.

Written as DNA, the CDR3 is TGCGCCAGCAGCCAGAGGACAGGGGTCTCACCCCTCCACTTT. This encodes CASSQRTGVSPLHF. The chain is built from TRBV4-1 and TRBJ1-6, with 9 bases matching TRBD1. The CDR3 has 14 residues. Unmatched junction bases numbered 4, after V lost 3 bases and J lost 10 bases. In germline, CDR1 is MGHRA, CDR2 YSYEKL.

The table lists this clonotype with a few counts. V usage is TRBV5-6 and J usage is TRBJ2-1; 13 bases are shared with TRBD2. The V gene's germline CDR1 is SGHDT and CDR2 YYEEEE. There are 15 residues in the CDR3. With V trimmed by 4 bases and J by 9 bases, 7 bases remained unmatched. CDR3 sequence reads: CASSKLAGGPGEQFF. The CDR3 nucleotides are TGTGCCAGCAGCAAACTAGCGGGAGGGCCGGGTGAGCAGTTCTTC.

This clonotype has ten or more counts. The chain combines TRBV7-8 with TRBJ2-5; 12 positions match TRBD1. CDR1 and CDR2 from the germline V gene are SGHVS and FQNEAQ. After removal of 2 bases from V and 3 bases from J, the junction contained 10 bases not matched to a gene. This CDR3 contains 18 residues. In DNA form, the CDR3 reads TGTGCCAGCAGCTTACACTATTGGGACAGGGGGCTTAAAGAGACCCAGTACTTC. Translating it yields CASSLHYWDRGLKETQYF.

On this clonotype itself: This could be a read error, since a much larger clone is one nucleotide away. V usage is TRBV7-9 and J usage is TRBJ2-7; 8 bases line up with TRBD1. CDR3 length: 16 amino acids. Looked up from germline, CDR1 is SEHNR and CDR2 is FQNEAQ (reference sequence). CDR3 residues: CASSLLSTDRGYERYF. CDR3 DNA: TGTGCCAGCAGCTTACTCTCTACAGACAGGGGCTACGAGCGGTACTTC.

This clonotype was seen at least ten times. The chain recombines TRBV7-9 with TRBJ1-4, with unresolved D. Germline CDR1 SEHNR, CDR2 FQNEAQ (reference sequence). This CDR3 has 16 residues. The V gene lost 1 base and the J gene lost 0 bases, with 9 bases spanning the gap. CDR3 in amino acids: CASSLVDRATNEKLFF. The DNA for the CDR3 is TGTGCCAGCAGCTTAGTCGACCGGGCAACTAATGAAAAACTGTTTTTT.

This clonotype was detected many times. V usage is TRBV27 and J usage is TRBJ1-4, with 9 bases fitting TRBD1. The CDR3 loop spans 15 amino acids. The germline gives CDR1 MNHEY, CDR2 SMNVEV (reference sequence). The trim removed 6 bases at V and 6 bases at J, leaving 8 bases unmatched. Here the CDR3 DNA reads TGTGCCAGCAGGGCGATACAGGGGGCTGATGAAAAACTGTTTTTT. This sequence encodes CASRAIQGADEKLFF.

The gene calls are TRBV19 and TRBJ2-1; 10 bases line up with TRBD1. V was clipped by 10 bases and J by 7 bases; unmatched bases: 13. CDR1 and CDR2 from the germline V gene are LNHDA and SQIVND (reference sequence). The CDR3 loop spans 15 amino acids. CDR3 loop: CATKPRQGAGNEQFF. CDR3 DNA sequence: TGTGCCACAAAGCCCAGACAGGGGGCGGGTAATGAGCAGTTCTTC.

The genes are TRBV20-1 and TRBJ2-7, with TRBD2 identical over 7 bases. The V gene end was trimmed by 3 bases and the J gene end by 7 bases; junction bases not matched to a gene: 9. This CDR3 has 13 residues. CDR1 and CDR2 from the germline V gene are DFQATT and SNEGSKA (reference sequence). CDR3 residues: CSARSGRAGEQYF. The CDR3 DNA is TGCAGTGCTAGGTCGGGGAGGGCTGGGGAGCAGTACTTC.

This clonotype came up many times. The chain has TRBV6-2 or TRBV6-3 and TRBJ2-1, with 8 bases matching TRBD2. In germline, CDR1 is MNHEY, CDR2 SVGEGT. This CDR3 has 15 residues. Losses at the gene ends were 5 bases for V and 3 bases for J; bases not matched to a gene: 6. Here the CDR3 DNA reads TGTGCCAGCAGTCAAGCGGGAGAGATCTACAATGAGCAGTTCTTC. Protein product: CASSQAGEIYNEQFF.

The chain employs TRBV30 and TRBJ2-1, with 7 bases fitting TRBD2. The V segment lost 3 bases and the J segment 1 base; nucleotides outside the gene matches: 15. This CDR3 is built from 18 residues. Germline V gives CDR1 GTSNPN, CDR2 SVGIG (reference sequence). CDR3 amino acids: CAWRRWGGRTKSYNEQFF. The CDR3 coding sequence is TGTGCCTGGAGGAGGTGGGGCGGGAGAACGAAGTCCTACAATGAGCAGTTCTTC.

Comments on this clonotype: Given a much more abundant clone one base away, this may be a read error. CDR3 amino acids: CASSTQGHTEAFF. The CDR3 DNA reads as TGTGCCAGCAGCACACAGGGGCACACTGAAGCTTTCTTT. V and J are TRBV13 and TRBJ1-1, with 7 nucleotides matching TRBD1. The germline V gene has CDR1 PRHDT and CDR2 FYEKMQ (reference sequence). The length of the CDR3 is 13 residues. J gave up 3 bases and V 5 bases, and 3 bases lay outside the gene matches.

As concerns this clonotype: A much larger clone is a single base away; this may be a read error. The chain recombines TRBV28 with TRBJ2-1, with TRBD2 identical over 10 bases. The CDR3 consists of 20 residues. Per the germline V gene, CDR1 is MDHEN and CDR2 is SYDVKM. V lost 5 bases and J lost 3; bases outside the gene matches: 19. As DNA, the CDR3 is TGTGCCAGCAGTGCAGATACGTCTAGCGGGAGCCCGAGTGACTACAATGAGCAGTTCTTC. Translating it yields CASSADTSSGSPSDYNEQFF.

This clonotype was detected ten times or more. The genes are TRBV15 and TRBJ2-1; D gene unclear. The CDR3 consists of 10 residues. Germline CDR1 and CDR2: LNHNV and YYDKDF (reference sequence). V lost 0 bases and J lost 9, with 0 bases in between. In DNA, the CDR3 is TGTGCCACCAGCAGAGATGAGCAGTTCTTC. Protein: CATSRDEQFF.

V usage is TRBV2 and J usage is TRBJ2-1; D possibly corresponds to TRBD1 (5 bases). Germline V CDR1 and CDR2: SNHLY, FYNNEI. CDR3 size: 10 residues. With 11 bases removed from V and 14 bases from J, the gap between germline ends came to 16 bases. CDR3 region: CAQGAPEEFF. In DNA, the CDR3 is TGTGCCCAAGGGGCTCCCGAGGAGTTCTTC.

This clonotype has just a few counts. The chain has TRBV28 and TRBJ1-6, with D hard to call. The CDR3 spans 14 residues. Germline CDR1 is MDHEN and CDR2 is SYDVKM. The V end lost 0 bases, the J end lost 7 bases, and 7 bases lay between the germline ends. CDR3 protein: CASSLWQNNSPLHF. CDR3 DNA sequence: TGTGCCAGCAGTTTATGGCAGAACAATTCACCCCTCCACTTT. Full variable domain (remainder filled in from reference TRBV28 and TRBJ1-6): DVKVTQSSRYLVKRTGEKVFLECVQDMDHENMFWYRQDPGLGLRLIYFSYDVKMKEKGDIPEGYSVSREKKERFSLILESASTNQTSMYLCASSLWQNNSPLHFGNGTRLTVT.

The V call is TRBV5-1, the J call TRBJ2-1, with 7 bases matching TRBD1. Germline V gives CDR1 SGHRS, CDR2 YFSETQ. This CDR3 region has 19 residues. V gave up 9 bases and J gave up 0 bases; unmatched junction bases: 21. In nucleotides, the CDR3 is TGCGCCAACAAGGGGGTAATGGGACAGAGGAATTTCTCCTACAATGAGCAGTTCTTC. This gives the protein CANKGVMGQRNFSYNEQFF.

There are a few counts of this clonotype. This chain joins TRBV2 and TRBJ1-5; 10 bases are a match to TRBD1. The V gene end was trimmed by 6 bases and the J gene end by 7 bases; junction bases not matched to a gene: 6. Germline V gene lookup returns CDR1 SNHLY and CDR2 FYNNEI. The CDR3 has 14 residues. CDR3 residues: CASRRDRGGQPQHF. CDR3 in DNA: TGTGCCAGCAGACGGGACAGGGGAGGCCAGCCCCAGCATTTT.

This clonotype has a count of ten or more. This chain joins TRBV30 and TRBJ1-2; D remains unclear. V lost 2 bases and J 7 bases, leaving 14 bases between the germline ends. Per the germline V gene, CDR1 is GTSNPN and CDR2 is SVGIG (reference sequence). This CDR3 spans 13 amino acids. The CDR3 spells CAWSPLLGSGYTF. For the CDR3, the DNA is TGTGCCTGGAGTCCGCTACTTGGGAGTGGCTACACCTTC.

This chain links TRBV27 with TRBJ2-7; 7 nucleotides match TRBD1. With V trimmed by 5 bases and J by 5 bases, 9 bases remained unmatched. CDR3 size: 14 residues. Germline assignment: CDR1 MNHEY and CDR2 SMNVEV (reference sequence). Written as DNA, the CDR3 is TGTGCCAGCAGTCCAGAGACAGGGTACCACGAGCAGTACTTC. This gives the protein CASSPETGYHEQYF.

This clonotype appeared a single time. The rearrangement links TRBV9 to TRBJ1-2; D remains ambiguous. Germline V gene lookup returns CDR1 SGDLS and CDR2 YYNGEE. Trimming left V 6 bases short and J 2 bases short, with 20 bases between. This CDR3 spans 16 amino acids. This CDR3 is CASTPGRSQWNYGYTF. The CDR3 DNA is TGTGCCAGCACCCCCGGAAGATCCCAGTGGAACTATGGCTACACCTTC. Full variable domain (remainder filled in from reference TRBV9 and TRBJ1-2): DSGVTQTPKHLITATGQRVTLRCSPRSGDLSVYWYQQSLDQGLQFLIQYYNGEERAKGNILERFSAQQFPDLHSELNLSSLELGDSALYFCASTPGRSQWNYGYTFGSGTRLTVV.

This clonotype appeared many times. The DNA of the CDR3 is TGTGCCAGCAGTTTGGGAAGTCTAGGGACAGGGTCAGAGCAGTACTTC. It specifies CASSLGSLGTGSEQYF. The chain carries TRBV27 and TRBJ2-7, with TRBD1 matching 9 bases. This CDR3 has 16 amino acids. V shed 3 bases and J 7 bases; nucleotides not matched to a gene: 13. Germline V gives CDR1 MNHEY, CDR2 SMNVEV (reference sequence).